The clone carrying this T cell receptor (beta chain) was detected ten times or more. Regions amplified from RNA transcripts were the TCR beta CDR3 regions. When the TCR CDR3 underwent first-round RT-PCR, the HTBI primer set was used. TCRdb itself ran the multiplex PCR reads through MiXCR, one entry per CDR3 protein. The sample has about 530,000 distinct CDR3 sequences, 17% seen once. The sample is drawn from a study of T cells in Graves' hyperthyroidism and ophthalmopathy. The germline V gene has CDR1 SNHLY and CDR2 FYNNEI. V lost 6 bases, J lost 4 bases, and 6 bases stayed unmatched. The CDR3 has 14 residues. It was uncontrolled infection, other autoimmune disease, pregnancy or lactation that excluded patients. Diagnosing involved the use of clinical symptoms, serum thyroxine and TRAb, thyroid ultrasound and orbital computed tomography.

The receptor was derived from a woman aged 18-35 years with Graves' ophthalmopathy. Sequencing used blood. The chain employs TRBV2 and TRBJ2-1, with 7 positions matching TRBD2. CDR3 bases: TGTGCCAGCAGGAGGGAGGGCAGGTACAATGAGCAGTTCTTC. Amino acid sequence: CASRREGRYNEQFF.